This entry lists 7 T cell receptor beta chains sequenced from one sample in a study of T cells after posttransplantation cyclophosphamide. Methotrexate plus calcineurin inhibitor accompanied controls' myeloablative marrow transplants; sampling was 1 year later. Produced via immunoSEQ multiplex PCR; TCRdb's table is partial and in-frame only. This sample has about 22,000 clones, with about 89% found just once. The sample consisted of PBMCs, taken after an allogeneic stem cell transplant with a calcineurin inhibitor and methotrexate. Every receptor here comes from a female patient aged 50-60 years who received an allogeneic stem cell transplant from an unrelated donor, was CMV-positive, and had chronic GVHD only. Part of the T cell pool may stem from the graft donor.

This clone was picked up a small number of times. The rearrangement uses TRBV10-2 and TRBJ2-7; D may be TRBD2 (6 bases). The CDR3 is 13 residues long. Trimming left V 6 bases short and J 3 bases short, with 12 bases between. CDR1 WSHSY and CDR2 SAAADI come from the germline V gene. CDR3 amino acids: CASRGRENYEQYF. In nucleotides, the CDR3 is TGCGCCAGCAGAGGTCGGGAGAACTACGAGCAGTACTTC.

The gene calls are TRBV28 and TRBJ1-4, with D perhaps TRBD1 (5 bases). Germline CDR1 reads MDHEN; CDR2 reads SYDVKM. Trimming shortened V by 4 bases and J by 8 bases, and 11 bases separated the two germline ends. This CDR3 is built from 13 residues. The CDR3 loop is CASSSTEWEKLFF. The DNA for the CDR3 is TGTGCCAGCAGTTCGACAGAGTGGGAAAAACTGTTTTTT.

The V and J genes are TRBV2 and TRBJ2-3; 10 bases agree with TRBD1. The CDR3 has 14 amino acids. The V gene's germline CDR1 is SNHLY and CDR2 FYNNEI. Trimming removed 4 bases from V and 3 bases from J; junction bases left unmatched: 1. The CDR3 nucleotides read TGTGCCAGCAGTGCGGGACAGGGGACAGATACGCAGTATTTT. Protein sequence: CASSAGQGTDTQYF.

The chain uses TRBV5-1 and TRBJ1-1; D possibly corresponds to TRBD1 (5 bases). This CDR3 contains 16 residues. Germline-derived CDR1 and CDR2 are SGHRS and YFSETQ. V shed 0 bases and J shed 1 base, with 13 bases lying between them. The CDR3 DNA sequence: TGCGCCAGCAGCTTGGAGGCAGGGCTAGGGAACACTGAAGCTTTCTTT. Its protein is CASSLEAGLGNTEAFF. The full variable domain, completed using reference TRBV5-1 and TRBJ1-1, is KAGVTQTPRYLIKTRGQQVTLSCSPISGHRSVSWYQQTPGQGLQFLFEYFSETQRNKGNFPGRFSGRQFSNSRSEMNVSTLELGDSALYLCASSLEAGLGNTEAFFGQGTRLTVV.

The chain has TRBV5-1 and TRBJ2-5, with 9 bases fitting TRBD1. The better agreement between TRBJ2-7 and the DNA end casts doubt on the J call. The CDR3 is made up of 15 amino acids. Germline-derived CDR1 and CDR2 are SGHRS and YFSETQ. This CDR3 is CASRAGQGYIYEQYF. Written as DNA, the CDR3 is TGCGCCAGCAGAGCGGGACAGGGCTACATCTACGAGCAGTACTTC.

DNA for the CDR3: TGTGCCAGCAGACCGGACAGGGGGTACAATGAGCAGTTCTTC. It encodes CASRPDRGYNEQFF. V gene TRBV28 combines with J gene TRBJ2-1; 10 bases match TRBD1. CDR1 MDHEN and CDR2 SYDVKM come from the germline V gene. V trimming: 6 bases; J trimming: 4 bases; junction bases outside the gene matches: 3. The CDR3 runs to 14 residues.

The V and J genes are TRBV9 and TRBJ2-1; D gene unclear. Looked up from germline, CDR1 is SGDLS and CDR2 is YYNGEE. Trimming shortened V by 0 bases and J by 3 bases, and 10 bases separated the two germline ends. This CDR3 has 15 amino acids. CDR3 bases: TGTGCCAGCAGCGTAGGAGGCGGAAACTACAATGAGCAGTTCTTC. This translates into CASSVGGGNYNEQFF.